Listed below are T cell receptor beta chains from one sample, sequenced in a study of long-term antiretroviral therapy in people with HIV. The table came from immunoSEQ multiplex PCR; TCRdb's copy has only in-frame clones and leaves some out. The table records about 21,000 clones, around 81% of them present only once. The starting material was unsorted PBMCs, obtained 0.1 years before starting antiretroviral therapy. Receptors originate from a man aged 35 to 55 with HIV. The CDR3 runs from the conserved cysteine through the conserved F or W. The order of the fields is V gene, clone size, D gene, J gene, CDR3 DNA, CDR3 protein. D genes are given only for firm matches. Clone size is given for some rows only: seen once, a few or many times, or a class if the clone is expanded.

v_gene: TRBV5-5
abundance: once
d_gene: .
j_gene: TRBJ2-1
CDR3nt: TGTGCCAGCAGCTTGGTGTTTGATGAGCAGTTCTTC
CDR3aa: CASSLVFDEQFF

v_gene: TRBV5-1
abundance: .
d_gene: TRBD2
j_gene: TRBJ2-7
CDR3nt: TGCGCCAGCAGCTTGGACCCCCCCGGGGGAGGGCTAGACGAGCAGTACTTC
CDR3aa: CASSLDPPGGGLDEQYF

v_gene: TRBV7-2
abundance: once
d_gene: .
j_gene: TRBJ2-7
CDR3nt: TGTGCCAGCAGCTTAGACTTAAGGCAGGGTCTCGAGCAGTACTTC
CDR3aa: CASSLDLRQGLEQYF

v_gene: TRBV9
abundance: .
d_gene: .
j_gene: TRBJ1-3
CDR3nt: TGTGCCAGCAGCCTTGGAAACACCATATATTTT
CDR3aa: CASSLGNTIYF

v_gene: TRBV7-2
abundance: .
d_gene: TRBD1
j_gene: TRBJ1-5
CDR3nt: TGTGCCAGCAGCTCCGGGACAGGGAATCAGCCCCAGCATTTT
CDR3aa: CASSSGTGNQPQHF

v_gene: TRBV5-8
abundance: .
d_gene: TRBD1
j_gene: TRBJ1-1
CDR3nt: TGTGCCAGCAGCTTGGGAGGACAGGGTGGCACTGAAGCTTTCTTT
CDR3aa: CASSLGGQGGTEAFF

v_gene: TRBV28
abundance: .
d_gene: TRBD1
j_gene: TRBJ2-1
CDR3nt: TGTGCCAGCAGAGCCCGGGACAGGGGGGTGGATGAGCAGTTCTTC
CDR3aa: CASRARDRGVDEQFF

v_gene: TRBV9
abundance: once
d_gene: TRBD1
j_gene: TRBJ1-1
CDR3nt: TGTGCCAGCAGCGTAGGGGGTGTCCAGGGGGCAACTGAAGCTTTCTTT
CDR3aa: CASSVGGVQGATEAFF

v_gene: TRBV5-1
abundance: .
d_gene: .
j_gene: TRBJ1-2
CDR3nt: TGCGCCAGCAGCTTGGTCTTTAACTATGGCTACACCTTC
CDR3aa: CASSLVFNYGYTF

v_gene: TRBV6-5
abundance: .
d_gene: .
j_gene: TRBJ2-7
CDR3nt: TGTGCCAGCAGGTTAGGACCTTCAGGCTACGAGCAGTACTTC
CDR3aa: CASRLGPSGYEQYF

v_gene: TRBV10-2
abundance: .
d_gene: .
j_gene: TRBJ2-7
CDR3nt: TGCGCCAGCGGGCAGGGATACGAGCAGTACTTC
CDR3aa: CASGQGYEQYF

v_gene: TRBV27
abundance: .
d_gene: .
j_gene: TRBJ2-1
CDR3nt: TGTGCCAGCAGAAATCGGGGGAGCTCCTACAATGAGCAGTTCTTC
CDR3aa: CASRNRGSSYNEQFF

v_gene: TRBV13
abundance: .
d_gene: .
j_gene: TRBJ2-7
CDR3nt: TGTGCCGGCAGCCCTAACTCCTACGAGCAGTACTTC
CDR3aa: CAGSPNSYEQYF

v_gene: TRBV7-9
abundance: .
d_gene: TRBD1
j_gene: TRBJ1-1
CDR3nt: TGTGCCAGCAGCTTTACAGGGGACACTGAAGCTTTCTTT
CDR3aa: CASSFTGDTEAFF

v_gene: TRBV28
abundance: .
d_gene: .
j_gene: TRBJ2-7
CDR3nt: TGTGCCAGCAGTTACCAGGGCTACGAGCAGTACTTC
CDR3aa: CASSYQGYEQYF

v_gene: TRBV2
abundance: .
d_gene: .
j_gene: TRBJ1-6
CDR3nt: TGTGCCAGCAGCGCCTATTCACCCCTCCACTTT
CDR3aa: CASSAYSPLHF

v_gene: TRBV18
abundance: .
d_gene: .
j_gene: TRBJ1-2
CDR3nt: TGTGCCAGCTCAGACGACTATGGCTACACCTTC
CDR3aa: CASSDDYGYTF

v_gene: TRBV4-3
abundance: once
d_gene: TRBD1
j_gene: TRBJ2-7
CDR3nt: TGCGCCAGCAGCCAATGGGACAGGCCCCCCTACGAGCAGTACTTC
CDR3aa: CASSQWDRPPYEQYF

v_gene: TRBV7-8
abundance: .
d_gene: .
j_gene: TRBJ1-5
CDR3nt: TGTGCCAGCAGCTTACTAGGGATGACCAGGGGAGGGGATCAGCCCCAGCATTTT
CDR3aa: CASSLLGMTRGGDQPQHF

v_gene: TRBV28
abundance: .
d_gene: .
j_gene: TRBJ1-2
CDR3nt: TGTGCCAGCAGTTTGCGGGGGGCGCAAGGCTACACCTTC
CDR3aa: CASSLRGAQGYTF

v_gene: TRBV19
abundance: .
d_gene: .
j_gene: TRBJ1-4
CDR3nt: TGTGCCAGTAGTCCGATCTATGGAGAAAAACTGTTTTTT
CDR3aa: CASSPIYGEKLFF

v_gene: TRBV9
abundance: .
d_gene: TRBD2
j_gene: TRBJ2-3
CDR3nt: TGTGCCAGCAGCCCCCCGGGTCTGGCGGGAGGGCCGGATACGCAGTATTTT
CDR3aa: CASSPPGLAGGPDTQYF

v_gene: TRBV6-5
abundance: .
d_gene: TRBD2
j_gene: TRBJ2-5
CDR3nt: TGTGCCAGCAGCATTAGCGGGGGTCGGGAGACCCAGTACTTC
CDR3aa: CASSISGGRETQYF

v_gene: TRBV4-3
abundance: once
d_gene: TRBD1
j_gene: TRBJ2-2
CDR3nt: TGCGCCAGCAGCGCTAAAAGGGGACAGGGGTTCATCGGGGAGCTGTTTTTT
CDR3aa: CASSAKRGQGFIGELFF

v_gene: TRBV19
abundance: .
d_gene: .
j_gene: TRBJ1-5
CDR3nt: TGTGCCAGCTCAAAGGACAGAATGCCTAGCAATCAGCCCCAGCATTTT
CDR3aa: CASSKDRMPSNQPQHF

v_gene: TRBV19
abundance: once
d_gene: .
j_gene: TRBJ1-3
CDR3nt: TGTGCCAGTACCCGGCAGGTCTCTGGAAACACCATATATTTT
CDR3aa: CASTRQVSGNTIYF

v_gene: TRBV7-9
abundance: once
d_gene: TRBD2
j_gene: TRBJ2-1
CDR3nt: TGTGCCAGCAGCTACGGACTAGCGGGGGGGCGTTCTGAGCAGTTCTTC
CDR3aa: CASSYGLAGGRSEQFF

v_gene: TRBV4-3
abundance: once
d_gene: .
j_gene: TRBJ2-7
CDR3nt: TGCGCCAGCAGCCAAGGCATCGACAGAGCCTACGAGCAGTACTTC
CDR3aa: CASSQGIDRAYEQYF

v_gene: TRBV6-5
abundance: .
d_gene: .
j_gene: TRBJ2-3
CDR3nt: TGTGCCAGCAGGAACGGGGTTTACCGCGGGGATACGCAGTATTTT
CDR3aa: CASRNGVYRGDTQYF

v_gene: TRBV5-1
abundance: .
d_gene: .
j_gene: TRBJ2-7
CDR3nt: TGCGCCAGCAGCTTGACAGGGACCGAGCAGTACTTC
CDR3aa: CASSLTGTEQYF

v_gene: TRBV7-2
abundance: .
d_gene: TRBD2
j_gene: TRBJ2-3
CDR3nt: TGTGCCAGCAGCTTGAGACTAGCGGGAGCCACAGATACGCAGTATTTT
CDR3aa: CASSLRLAGATDTQYF

v_gene: TRBV10-3
abundance: .
d_gene: .
j_gene: TRBJ1-1
CDR3nt: TGTGCCATCAGTGAGTCAGGGTACACTGAAGCTTTCTTT
CDR3aa: CAISESGYTEAFF

v_gene: TRBV11-2
abundance: .
d_gene: .
j_gene: TRBJ2-1
CDR3nt: TGTGCCAGCACCAATTTGGTCAGCGGGCCAGCGGGCAATGAGCAGTTCTTC
CDR3aa: CASTNLVSGPAGNEQFF

v_gene: TRBV28
abundance: .
d_gene: .
j_gene: TRBJ2-5
CDR3nt: TGTGCCAGCAGTTTTTATCCTACCATTAGTAGGTTTAAGTACCAAGAGACCCAGTACTTC
CDR3aa: CASSFYPTISRFKYQETQYF

v_gene: TRBV27
abundance: few
d_gene: .
j_gene: TRBJ1-4
CDR3nt: TGTGCCATTCCCCCCGAAAAACTGTTTTTT
CDR3aa: CAIPPEKLFF

v_gene: TRBV27
abundance: .
d_gene: .
j_gene: TRBJ1-4
CDR3nt: TGTGCCAGCATGGGCAGGGCTAATGAAAAACTGTTTTTT
CDR3aa: CASMGRANEKLFF

v_gene: TRBV18
abundance: .
d_gene: .
j_gene: TRBJ1-1
CDR3nt: TGTGCCAGCTCACCCCGCACTGAAGCTTTCTTT
CDR3aa: CASSPRTEAFF

v_gene: TRBV7-2
abundance: .
d_gene: .
j_gene: TRBJ2-3
CDR3nt: TGTGCCAGCAGCTTAGCTGGGGCGTCAGGGGCAAATACGCAGTATTTT
CDR3aa: CASSLAGASGANTQYF

v_gene: TRBV4-2
abundance: few
d_gene: TRBD2
j_gene: TRBJ2-5
CDR3nt: TGTGCCAGCAGCCACAGCGGGGGCCCCCAAGAGACCCAGTACTTC
CDR3aa: CASSHSGGPQETQYF

v_gene: TRBV5-3
abundance: .
d_gene: .
j_gene: TRBJ2-1
CDR3nt: TGTGCCAGAGAGGCCCATTCCCGCCGTTCCCCGAATGAGCAGTTCTTC
CDR3aa: CAREAHSRRSPNEQFF

v_gene: TRBV18
abundance: few
d_gene: .
j_gene: TRBJ1-5
CDR3nt: TGTGCCAGCTCACCACGAGGCAATCAGCCCCAGCATTTT
CDR3aa: CASSPRGNQPQHF

v_gene: TRBV2
abundance: few
d_gene: TRBD2
j_gene: TRBJ2-7
CDR3nt: TGTGCCAGGTTCGAACTTAAGGAGCGGGACTCCTACGAGCAGTACTTC
CDR3aa: CARFELKERDSYEQYF